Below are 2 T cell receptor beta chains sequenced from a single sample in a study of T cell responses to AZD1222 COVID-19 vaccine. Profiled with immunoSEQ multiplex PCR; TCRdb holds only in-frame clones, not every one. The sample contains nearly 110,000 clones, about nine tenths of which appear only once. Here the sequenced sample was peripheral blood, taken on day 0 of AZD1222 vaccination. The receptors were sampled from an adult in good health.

The CDR3 protein is CASSLSSGSPTQYF. Here the CDR3 DNA reads TGTGCCAGCAGCTTGTCAAGTGGGAGCCCCACGCAGTATTTT. V is TRBV7-3 and J is TRBJ2-3; D perhaps matches TRBD2 (5 bases). Germline assignment: CDR1 SGHTA and CDR2 FQGTGA. Deletions cut 3 bases from V and 9 bases from J, with 16 bases between. The CDR3 extends over 14 amino acids.

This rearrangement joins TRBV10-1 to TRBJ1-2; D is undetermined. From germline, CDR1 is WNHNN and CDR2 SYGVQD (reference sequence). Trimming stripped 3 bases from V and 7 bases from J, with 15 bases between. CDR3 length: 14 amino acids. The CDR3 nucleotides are TGCGCCAGCAGTGATTCCCCCAACCGGGGTGGCTACACCTTC. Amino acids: CASSDSPNRGGYTF.